This TCR beta chain was recovered during a study of blood T cell repertoires in COVID-19. The wider study: Nucleic acid was either cDNA or gDNA, and it came from T cells, B-cell-depleted T cells, or PBMCs.

Only in-frame clones appear in the TCRdb table, and some are missing; sequencing was by immunoSEQ multiplex PCR. This table has 220,000 or so clones, around 83% appearing once. The CDR3 is made up of 16 amino acids. The germline V and J ends were trimmed by 5 bases and 2 bases, with 17 bases remaining between them. Germline values: CDR1 LGHDT, CDR2 YNNKEL (reference sequence). This TCR derives from a woman in her forties or fifties with COVID-19, enrolled during active disease. The chain is built from TRBV3-1 (or the pseudogene TRBV3-2) and TRBJ2-3, with D maybe TRBD1 (6 bases). The specimen sequenced was peripheral blood. The CDR3 DNA reads as TGTGCCAGCAGCAATACAGGGTCGAGGGCCACAGATACGCAGTATTTT. It encodes CASSNTGSRATDTQYF.